The present TCR beta chain was sequenced within a study of technical replicates of blood from several donors. The CDR3 extends over 15 amino acids. The J segment lost 7 bases and the V segment lost 4 bases, leaving 10 bases of the junction unmatched. Looked up from germline, CDR1 is MNHNS and CDR2 is SASEGT. Here immunoSEQ multiplex PCR was the method, and the copy in TCRdb shows in-frame clones only, minus some. Of tens of thousands of clones in the sample, roughly 91% were seen once. Input material: PBMCs. This chain uses TRBV6-1 with TRBJ1-5; 7 nucleotides match TRBD1. The TCR was taken from a human donor in good health. Some clones in this sample may be carry-over from other donors' samples. CDR3 sequence: CASSGGRQGGQPQHF. The CDR3 nucleotides are TGTGCCAGCAGTGGGGGGAGACAAGGGGGCCAGCCCCAGCATTTT.